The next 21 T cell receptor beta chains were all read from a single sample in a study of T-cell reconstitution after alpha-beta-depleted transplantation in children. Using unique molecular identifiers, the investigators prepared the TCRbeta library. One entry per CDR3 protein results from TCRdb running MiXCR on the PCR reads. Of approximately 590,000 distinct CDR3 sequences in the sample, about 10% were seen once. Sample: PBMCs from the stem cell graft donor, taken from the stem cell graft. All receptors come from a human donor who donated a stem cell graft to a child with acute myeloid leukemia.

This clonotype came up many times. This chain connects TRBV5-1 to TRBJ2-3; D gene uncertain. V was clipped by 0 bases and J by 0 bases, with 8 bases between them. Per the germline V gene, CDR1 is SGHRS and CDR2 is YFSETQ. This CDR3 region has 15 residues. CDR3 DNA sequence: TGCGCCAGCAGCTTGGATGGAGTTAGCACAGATACGCAGTATTTT. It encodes CASSLDGVSTDTQYF.

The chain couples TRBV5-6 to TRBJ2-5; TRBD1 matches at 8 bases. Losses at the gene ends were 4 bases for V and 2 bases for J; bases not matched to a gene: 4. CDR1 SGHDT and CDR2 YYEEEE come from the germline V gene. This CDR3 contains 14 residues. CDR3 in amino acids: CASSRYRGQETQYF. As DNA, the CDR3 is TGTGCCAGCAGCCGCTACAGGGGGCAAGAGACCCAGTACTTC. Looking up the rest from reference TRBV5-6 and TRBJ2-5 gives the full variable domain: DAGVTQSPTHLIKTRGQQVTLRCSPKSGHDTVSWYQQALGQGPQFIFQYYEEEERQRGNFPDRFSGHQFPNYSSELNVNALLLGDSALYLCASSRYRGQETQYFGPGTRLLVL.

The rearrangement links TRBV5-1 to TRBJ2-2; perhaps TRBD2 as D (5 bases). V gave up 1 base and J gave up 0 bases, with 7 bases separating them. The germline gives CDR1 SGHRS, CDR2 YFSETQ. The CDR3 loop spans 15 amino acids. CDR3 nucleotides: TGCGCCAGCAGCTTGCGGGAACCGAACACCGGGGAGCTGTTTTTT. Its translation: CASSLREPNTGELFF.

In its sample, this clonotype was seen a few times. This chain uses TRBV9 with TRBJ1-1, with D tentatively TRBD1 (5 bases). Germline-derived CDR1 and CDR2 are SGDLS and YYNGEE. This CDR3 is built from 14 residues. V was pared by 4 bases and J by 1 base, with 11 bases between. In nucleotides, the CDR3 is TGTGCCAGCAGCTTTGGACATTCGAACACTGAAGCTTTCTTT. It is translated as CASSFGHSNTEAFF.

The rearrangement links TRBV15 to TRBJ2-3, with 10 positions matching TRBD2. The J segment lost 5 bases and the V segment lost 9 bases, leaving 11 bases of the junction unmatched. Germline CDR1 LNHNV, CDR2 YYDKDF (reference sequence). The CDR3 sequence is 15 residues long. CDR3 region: CATLPSGRDGDTQYF. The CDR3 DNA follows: TGTGCCACTCTACCCAGCGGGAGGGACGGAGATACGCAGTATTTT.

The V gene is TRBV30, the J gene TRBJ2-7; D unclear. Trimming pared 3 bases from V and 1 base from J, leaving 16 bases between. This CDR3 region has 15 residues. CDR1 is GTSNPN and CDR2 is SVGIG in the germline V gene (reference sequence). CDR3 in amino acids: CAWRLTTASSYEQYF. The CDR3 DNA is TGTGCCTGGAGACTGACAACCGCCTCTTCCTACGAGCAGTACTTC.

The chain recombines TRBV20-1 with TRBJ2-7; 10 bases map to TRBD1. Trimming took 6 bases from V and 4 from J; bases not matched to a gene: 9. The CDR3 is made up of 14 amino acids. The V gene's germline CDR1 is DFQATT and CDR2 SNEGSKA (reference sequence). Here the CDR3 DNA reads TGCAGTGCAAGAAAGACAGGGGGCAAGTACGAGCAGTACTTC. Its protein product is CSARKTGGKYEQYF.

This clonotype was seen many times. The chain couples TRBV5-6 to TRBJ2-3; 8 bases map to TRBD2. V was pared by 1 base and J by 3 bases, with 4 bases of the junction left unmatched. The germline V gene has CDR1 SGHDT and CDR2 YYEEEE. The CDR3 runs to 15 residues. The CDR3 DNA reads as TGTGCCAGCAGCTTGAGCGGGAGATTTACAGATACGCAGTATTTT. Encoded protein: CASSLSGRFTDTQYF. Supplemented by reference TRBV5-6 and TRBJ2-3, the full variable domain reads DAGVTQSPTHLIKTRGQQVTLRCSPKSGHDTVSWYQQALGQGPQFIFQYYEEEERQRGNFPDRFSGHQFPNYSSELNVNALLLGDSALYLCASSLSGRFTDTQYFGPGTRLTVL.

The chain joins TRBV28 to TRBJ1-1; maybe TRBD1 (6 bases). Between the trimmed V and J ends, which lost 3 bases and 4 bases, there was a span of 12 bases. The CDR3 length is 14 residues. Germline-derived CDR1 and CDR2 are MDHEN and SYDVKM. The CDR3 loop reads CASSLLGGGTEAFF. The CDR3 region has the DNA TGTGCCAGCAGTTTGCTTGGGGGCGGCACTGAAGCTTTCTTT.

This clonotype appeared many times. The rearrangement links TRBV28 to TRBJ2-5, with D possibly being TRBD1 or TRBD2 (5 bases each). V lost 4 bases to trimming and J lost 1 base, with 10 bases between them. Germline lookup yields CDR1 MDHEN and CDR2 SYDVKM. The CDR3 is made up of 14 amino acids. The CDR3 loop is CASSYTGTQETQYF. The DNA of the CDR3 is TGTGCCAGCAGTTACACCGGGACCCAAGAGACCCAGTACTTC. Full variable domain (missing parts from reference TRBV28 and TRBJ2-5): DVKVTQSSRYLVKRTGEKVFLECVQDMDHENMFWYRQDPGLGLRLIYFSYDVKMKEKGDIPEGYSVSREKKERFSLILESASTNQTSMYLCASSYTGTQETQYFGPGTRLLVL.

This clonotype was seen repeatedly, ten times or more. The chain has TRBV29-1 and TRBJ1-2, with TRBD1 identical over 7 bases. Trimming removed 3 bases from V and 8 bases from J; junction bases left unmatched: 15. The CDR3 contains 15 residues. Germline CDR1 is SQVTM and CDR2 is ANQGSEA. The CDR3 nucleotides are TGCAGCGTTGATTCCCTTTTGGAGGGGGCGAGCGGCTACACCTTC. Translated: CSVDSLLEGASGYTF.

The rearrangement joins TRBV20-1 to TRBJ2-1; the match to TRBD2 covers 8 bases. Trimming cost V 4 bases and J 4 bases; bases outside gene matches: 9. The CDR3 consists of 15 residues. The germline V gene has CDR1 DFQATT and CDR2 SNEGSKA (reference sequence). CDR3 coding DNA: TGCAGTGCTACCCGGGGCGCTAGCGGGTACAATGAGCAGTTCTTC. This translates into CSATRGASGYNEQFF.

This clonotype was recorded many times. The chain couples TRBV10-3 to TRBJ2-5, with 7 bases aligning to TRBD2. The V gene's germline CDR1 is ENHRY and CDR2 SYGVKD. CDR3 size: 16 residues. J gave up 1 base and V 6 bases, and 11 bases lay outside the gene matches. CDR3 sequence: CAIRGGSGGVQETQYF. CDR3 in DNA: TGTGCCATCAGGGGAGGGTCGGGCGGGGTCCAAGAGACCCAGTACTTC.

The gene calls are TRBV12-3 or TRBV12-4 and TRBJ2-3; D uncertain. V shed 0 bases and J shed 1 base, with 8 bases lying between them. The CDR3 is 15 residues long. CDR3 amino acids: CASSLAPSGTDTQYF. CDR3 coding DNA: TGTGCCAGCAGTTTAGCGCCGTCCGGCACAGATACGCAGTATTTT.

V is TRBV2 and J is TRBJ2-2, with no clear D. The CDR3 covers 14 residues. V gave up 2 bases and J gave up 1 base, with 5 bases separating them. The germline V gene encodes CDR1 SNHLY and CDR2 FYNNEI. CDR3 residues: CASSEQRNTGELFF. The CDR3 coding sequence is TGTGCCAGCAGTGAACAACGGAACACCGGGGAGCTGTTTTTT. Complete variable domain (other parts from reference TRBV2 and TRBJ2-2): EPEVTQTPSHQVTQMGQEVILRCVPISNHLYFYWYRQILGQKVEFLVSFYNNEISEKSEIFDDQFSVERPDGSNFTLKIRSTKLEDSAMYFCASSEQRNTGELFFGEGSRLTVL.

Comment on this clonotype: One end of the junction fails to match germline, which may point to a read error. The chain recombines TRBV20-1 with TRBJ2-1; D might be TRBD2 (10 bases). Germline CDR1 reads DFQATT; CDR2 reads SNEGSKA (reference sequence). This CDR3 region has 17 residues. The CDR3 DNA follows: TGCTGTGCTAAACAGGGGGCGCCTAGCGGGAGAGTCAATGAGCAGTTCTTC. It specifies CCAKQGAPSGRVNEQFF.

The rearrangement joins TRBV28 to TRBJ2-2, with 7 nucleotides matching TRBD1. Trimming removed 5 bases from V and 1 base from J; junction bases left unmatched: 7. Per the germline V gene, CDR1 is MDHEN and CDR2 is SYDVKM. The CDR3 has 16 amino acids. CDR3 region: CASSPTRQGNTGELFF. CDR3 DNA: TGTGCCAGCAGTCCCACCCGACAGGGGAACACCGGGGAGCTGTTTTTT.

The CDR3 region is CSAGPTGERETQYF. For the CDR3, the DNA is TGCAGTGCTGGCCCGACAGGGGAGAGGGAGACCCAGTACTTC. This chain uses TRBV20-1 with TRBJ2-5; 8 bases line up with TRBD1. The CDR3 covers 14 residues. Trimming removed 5 bases from V and 5 bases from J; junction bases left unmatched: 10. CDR1 is DFQATT, CDR2 SNEGSKA, per germline (reference sequence).

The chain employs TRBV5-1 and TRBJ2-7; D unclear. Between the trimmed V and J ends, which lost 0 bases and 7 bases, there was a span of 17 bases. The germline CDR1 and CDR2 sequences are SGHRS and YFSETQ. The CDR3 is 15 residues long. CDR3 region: CASSLEPGRIGEQYF. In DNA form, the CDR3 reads TGCGCCAGCAGCTTGGAGCCTGGACGGATCGGTGAGCAGTACTTC. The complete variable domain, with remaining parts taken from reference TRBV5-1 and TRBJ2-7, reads KAGVTQTPRYLIKTRGQQVTLSCSPISGHRSVSWYQQTPGQGLQFLFEYFSETQRNKGNFPGRFSGRQFSNSRSEMNVSTLELGDSALYLCASSLEPGRIGEQYFGPGTRLTVT.

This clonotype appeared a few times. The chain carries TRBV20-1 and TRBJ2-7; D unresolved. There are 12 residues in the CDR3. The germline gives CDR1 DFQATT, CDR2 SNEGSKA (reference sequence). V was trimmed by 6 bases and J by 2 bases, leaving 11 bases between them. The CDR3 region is CSASTETYEQYF. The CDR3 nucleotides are TGCAGTGCGTCCACAGAGACCTACGAGCAGTACTTC.

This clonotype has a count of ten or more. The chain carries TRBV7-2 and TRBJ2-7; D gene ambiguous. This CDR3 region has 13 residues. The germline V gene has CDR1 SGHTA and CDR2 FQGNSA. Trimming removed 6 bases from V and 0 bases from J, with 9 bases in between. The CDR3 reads CASRVTGSYEQYF. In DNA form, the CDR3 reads TGTGCCAGCAGAGTTACTGGCTCCTACGAGCAGTACTTC.